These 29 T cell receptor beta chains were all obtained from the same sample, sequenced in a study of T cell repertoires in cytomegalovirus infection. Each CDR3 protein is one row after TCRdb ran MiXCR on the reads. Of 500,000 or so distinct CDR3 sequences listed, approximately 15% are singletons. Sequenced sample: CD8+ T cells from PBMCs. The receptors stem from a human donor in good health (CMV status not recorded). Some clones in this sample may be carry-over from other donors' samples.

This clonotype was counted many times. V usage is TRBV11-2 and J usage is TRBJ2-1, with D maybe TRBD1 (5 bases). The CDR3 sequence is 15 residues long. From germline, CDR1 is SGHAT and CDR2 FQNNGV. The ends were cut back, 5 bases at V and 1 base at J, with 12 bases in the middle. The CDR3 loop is CASSLTGNSYNEQFF. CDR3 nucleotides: TGTGCCAGCAGCCTTACAGGTAATTCCTACAATGAGCAGTTCTTC.

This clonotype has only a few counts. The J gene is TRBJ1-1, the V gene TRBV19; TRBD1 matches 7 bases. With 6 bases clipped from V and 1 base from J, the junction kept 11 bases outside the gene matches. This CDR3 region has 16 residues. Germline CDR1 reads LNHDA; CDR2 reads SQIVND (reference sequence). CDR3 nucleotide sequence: TGTGCCAGTAGATCGGGAGGGGGCAATCGGAACACTGAAGCTTTCTTT. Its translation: CASRSGGGNRNTEAFF.

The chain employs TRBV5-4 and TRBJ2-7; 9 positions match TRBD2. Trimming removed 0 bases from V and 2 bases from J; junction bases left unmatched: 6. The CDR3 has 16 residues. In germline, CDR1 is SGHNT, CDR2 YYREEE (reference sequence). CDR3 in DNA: TGTGCCAGCAGCTTGGGGGACAGCGGGGGGCCCTACGAGCAGTACTTC. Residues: CASSLGDSGGPYEQYF. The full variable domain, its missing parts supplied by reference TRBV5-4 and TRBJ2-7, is ETGVTQSPTHLIKTRGQQVTLRCSSQSGHNTVSWYQQALGQGPQFIFQYYREEENGRGNFPPRFSGLQFPNYSSELNVNALELDDSALYLCASSLGDSGGPYEQYFGPGTRLTVT.

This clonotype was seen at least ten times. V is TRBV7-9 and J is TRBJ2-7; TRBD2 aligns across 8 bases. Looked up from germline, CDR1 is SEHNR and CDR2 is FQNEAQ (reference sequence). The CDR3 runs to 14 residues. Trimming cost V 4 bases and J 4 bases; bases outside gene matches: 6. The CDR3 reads CASSSQREKYEQYF. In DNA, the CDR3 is TGTGCCAGCAGCTCTCAGCGGGAGAAGTACGAGCAGTACTTC.

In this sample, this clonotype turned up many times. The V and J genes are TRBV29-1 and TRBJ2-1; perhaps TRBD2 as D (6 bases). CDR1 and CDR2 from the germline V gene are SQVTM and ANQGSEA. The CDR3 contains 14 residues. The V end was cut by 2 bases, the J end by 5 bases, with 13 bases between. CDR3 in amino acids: CSVESGGRHNEQFF. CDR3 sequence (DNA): TGCAGCGTTGAAAGTGGGGGGAGGCACAATGAGCAGTTCTTC.

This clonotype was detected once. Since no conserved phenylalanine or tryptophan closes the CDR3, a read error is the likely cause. This chain's CDR3 is CATSRGQVISGANVLTS. In nucleotides, the CDR3 is TGTGCCACCAGCAGGGGACAGGTTATTTCTGGGGCCAACGTCCTGACTTCC. The V and J genes are TRBV15 and TRBJ2-6; 8 bases align to TRBD1. This CDR3 comprises 17 residues. Trimming removed 3 bases from V and 1 base from J; junction bases left unmatched: 5. Germline CDR1 and CDR2: LNHNV and YYDKDF (reference sequence).

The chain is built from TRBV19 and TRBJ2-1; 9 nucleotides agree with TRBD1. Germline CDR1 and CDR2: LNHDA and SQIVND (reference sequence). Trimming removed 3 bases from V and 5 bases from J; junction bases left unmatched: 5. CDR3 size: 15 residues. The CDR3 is CASSIRDRANNEQFF. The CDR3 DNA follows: TGTGCCAGTAGTATTCGGGACAGGGCTAACAATGAGCAGTTCTTC.

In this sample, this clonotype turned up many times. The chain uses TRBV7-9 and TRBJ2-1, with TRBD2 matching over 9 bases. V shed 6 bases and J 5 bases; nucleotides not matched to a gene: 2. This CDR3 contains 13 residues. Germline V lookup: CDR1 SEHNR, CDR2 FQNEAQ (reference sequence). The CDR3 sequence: CASRREGHNEQFF. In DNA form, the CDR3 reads TGTGCCAGCAGGCGGGAGGGCCACAATGAGCAGTTCTTC.

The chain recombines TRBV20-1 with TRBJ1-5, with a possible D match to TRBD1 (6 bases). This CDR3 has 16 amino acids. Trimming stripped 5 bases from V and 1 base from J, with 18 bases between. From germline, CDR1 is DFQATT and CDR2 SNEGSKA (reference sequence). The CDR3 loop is CSAGAGGRISNQPQHF. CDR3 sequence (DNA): TGCAGTGCTGGGGCGGGGGGGCGGATAAGCAATCAGCCCCAGCATTTT.

The CDR3 DNA sequence: TGTGCCAGCAGCCAAATTGTCGGGGATGAAAAACTGTTTTTT. The encoded protein is CASSQIVGDEKLFF. The chain uses TRBV3-1 and TRBJ1-4, with D unclear. Trimming shortened V by 2 bases and J by 6 bases, and 10 bases separated the two germline ends. Germline CDR1 is LGHDT and CDR2 is YNNKEL (reference sequence). CDR3 length: 14 residues.

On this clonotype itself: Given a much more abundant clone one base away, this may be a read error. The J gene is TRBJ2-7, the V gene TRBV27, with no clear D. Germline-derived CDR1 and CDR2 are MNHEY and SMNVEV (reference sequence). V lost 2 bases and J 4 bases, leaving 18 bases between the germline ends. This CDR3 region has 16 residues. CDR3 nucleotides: TGTGCCAGCAGTTTAGGCTGTCATAGCAGCTTGTACGAGCAGTACTTC. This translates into CASSLGCHSSLYEQYF.

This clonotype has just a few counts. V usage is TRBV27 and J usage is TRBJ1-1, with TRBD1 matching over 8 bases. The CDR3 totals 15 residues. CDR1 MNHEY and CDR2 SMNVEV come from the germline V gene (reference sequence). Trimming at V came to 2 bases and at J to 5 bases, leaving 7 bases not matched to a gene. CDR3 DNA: TGTGCCAGCAGTTTAACTCAGGGGGCGGGGACTGAAGCTTTCTTT. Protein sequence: CASSLTQGAGTEAFF.

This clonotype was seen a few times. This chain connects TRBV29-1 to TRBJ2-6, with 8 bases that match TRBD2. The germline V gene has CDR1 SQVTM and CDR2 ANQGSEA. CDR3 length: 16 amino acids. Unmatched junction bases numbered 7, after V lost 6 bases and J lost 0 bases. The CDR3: CSVWGAGGSGANVLTF. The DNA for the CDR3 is TGCAGCGTCTGGGGGGCGGGGGGCTCTGGGGCCAACGTCCTGACTTTC. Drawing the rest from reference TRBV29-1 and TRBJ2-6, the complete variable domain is SAVISQKPSRDICQRGTSLTIQCQVDSQVTMMFWYRQQPGQSLTLIATANQGSEATYESGFVIDKFPISRPNLTFSTLTVSNMSPEDSSIYLCSVWGAGGSGANVLTFGAGSRLTVL.

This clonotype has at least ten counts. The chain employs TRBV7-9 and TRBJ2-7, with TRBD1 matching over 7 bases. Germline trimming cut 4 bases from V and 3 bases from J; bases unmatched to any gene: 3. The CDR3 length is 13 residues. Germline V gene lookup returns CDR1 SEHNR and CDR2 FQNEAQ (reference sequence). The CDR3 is CASSSGDSYEQYF. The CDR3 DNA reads TGTGCCAGCAGCTCCGGGGACAGCTACGAGCAGTACTTC. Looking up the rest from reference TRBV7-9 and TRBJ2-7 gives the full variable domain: DTGVSQNPRHKITKRGQNVTFRCDPISEHNRLYWYRQTLGQGPEFLTYFQNEAQLEKSRLLSDRFSAERPKGSFSTLEIQRTEQGDSAMYLCASSSGDSYEQYFGPGTRLTVT.

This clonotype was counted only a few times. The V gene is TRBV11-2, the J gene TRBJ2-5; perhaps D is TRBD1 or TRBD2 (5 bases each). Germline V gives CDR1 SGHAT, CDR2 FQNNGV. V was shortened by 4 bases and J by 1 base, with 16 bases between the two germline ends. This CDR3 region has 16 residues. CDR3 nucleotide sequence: TGTGCCAGCAGCTCCAACCGGGACGGGCCCCAAGAGACCCAGTACTTC. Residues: CASSSNRDGPQETQYF.

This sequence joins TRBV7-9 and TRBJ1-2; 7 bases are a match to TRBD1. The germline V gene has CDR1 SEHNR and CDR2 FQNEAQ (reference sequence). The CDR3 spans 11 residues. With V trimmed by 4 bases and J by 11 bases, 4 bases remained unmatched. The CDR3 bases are TGTGCCAGCAGCTCGGACAGGTCATACACCTTC. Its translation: CASSSDRSYTF.

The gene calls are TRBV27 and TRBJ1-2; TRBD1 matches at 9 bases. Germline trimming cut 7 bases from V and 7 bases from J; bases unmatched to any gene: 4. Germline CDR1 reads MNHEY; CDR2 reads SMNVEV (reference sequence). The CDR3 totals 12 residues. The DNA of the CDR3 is TGTGCCAGCAAAGGGACAGGGCTTGGCTACACCTTC. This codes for CASKGTGLGYTF.

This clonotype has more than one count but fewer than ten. This CDR3 is CSAHSGTGPRNTEAFF. The CDR3, as DNA: TGCAGTGCTCACTCCGGGACAGGGCCGCGGAACACTGAAGCTTTCTTT. This chain joins TRBV20-1 and TRBJ1-1; 9 nucleotides align to TRBD1. This CDR3 is 16 amino acids long. After removal of 5 bases from V and 1 base from J, the junction contained 11 bases not matched to a gene. Germline V gives CDR1 DFQATT, CDR2 SNEGSKA (reference sequence).

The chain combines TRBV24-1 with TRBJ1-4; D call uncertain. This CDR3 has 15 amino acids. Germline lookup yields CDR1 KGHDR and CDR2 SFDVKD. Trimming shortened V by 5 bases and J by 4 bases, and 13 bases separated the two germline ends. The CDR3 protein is CATSGPRGSNEKLFF. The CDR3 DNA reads TGTGCCACCAGTGGTCCGCGTGGGAGTAATGAAAAACTGTTTTTT.

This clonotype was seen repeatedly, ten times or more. The CDR3 bases are TGTGCCAGCAGCCCTCCGGACGGTTCCTACGAGCAGTACTTC. Protein product: CASSPPDGSYEQYF. V is TRBV9 and J is TRBJ2-7; D gene uncertain. V dropped 4 bases and J dropped 1 base, with 12 bases sitting between them. The CDR3 is made up of 14 amino acids. Germline CDR1 and CDR2: SGDLS and YYNGEE.

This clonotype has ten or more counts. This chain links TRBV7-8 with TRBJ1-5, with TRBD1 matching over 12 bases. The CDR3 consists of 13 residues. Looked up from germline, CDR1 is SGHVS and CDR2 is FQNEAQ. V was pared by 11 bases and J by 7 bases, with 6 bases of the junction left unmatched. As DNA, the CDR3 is TGTGCCTCCGGGACAGGGGGCCGGCAGCCCCAGCATTTT. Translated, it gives CASGTGGRQPQHF.

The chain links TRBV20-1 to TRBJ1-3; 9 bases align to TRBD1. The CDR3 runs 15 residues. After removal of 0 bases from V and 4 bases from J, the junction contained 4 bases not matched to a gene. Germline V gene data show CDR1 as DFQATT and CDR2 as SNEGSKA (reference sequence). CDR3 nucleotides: TGCAGTGCTAGAGATAGGACAGGGGTAGGAAACACCATATATTTT. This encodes CSARDRTGVGNTIYF.

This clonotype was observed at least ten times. CDR3 loop: CASSQDQGWEPQHF. CDR3 in DNA: TGCGCCAGCAGCCAAGACCAGGGCTGGGAGCCCCAGCATTTT. This sequence joins TRBV4-1 and TRBJ1-5, with D perhaps matching TRBD1 (5 bases). V was shortened by 0 bases and J by 8 bases, with 11 bases between the two germline ends. The CDR3 consists of 14 residues. Germline CDR1 is MGHRA and CDR2 is YSYEKL.

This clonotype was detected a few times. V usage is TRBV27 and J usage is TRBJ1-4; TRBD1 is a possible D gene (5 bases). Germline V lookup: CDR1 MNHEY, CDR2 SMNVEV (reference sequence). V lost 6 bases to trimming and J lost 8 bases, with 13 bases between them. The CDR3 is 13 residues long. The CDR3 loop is CASRQGIGEKLFF. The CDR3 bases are TGTGCCAGCAGGCAGGGTATTGGGGAAAAACTGTTTTTT.

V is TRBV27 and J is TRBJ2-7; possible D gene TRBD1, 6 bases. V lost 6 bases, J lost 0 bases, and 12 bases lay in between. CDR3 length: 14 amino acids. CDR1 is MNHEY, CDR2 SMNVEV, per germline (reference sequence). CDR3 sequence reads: CASRLTGSSYEQYF. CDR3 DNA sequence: TGTGCCAGCAGACTAACAGGGAGCTCCTACGAGCAGTACTTC.

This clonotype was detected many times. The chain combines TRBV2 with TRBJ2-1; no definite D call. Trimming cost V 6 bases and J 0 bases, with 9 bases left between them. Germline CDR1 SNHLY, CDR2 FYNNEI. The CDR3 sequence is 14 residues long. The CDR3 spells CASRGNPSYNEQFF. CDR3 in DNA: TGTGCCAGCAGAGGTAATCCCTCCTACAATGAGCAGTTCTTC.

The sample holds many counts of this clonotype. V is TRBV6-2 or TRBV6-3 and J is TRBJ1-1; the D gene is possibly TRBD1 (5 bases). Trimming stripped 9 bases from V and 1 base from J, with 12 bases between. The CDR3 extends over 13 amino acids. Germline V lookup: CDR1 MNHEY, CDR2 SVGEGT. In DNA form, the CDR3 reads TGTGCCAGTGGAAGGGGTCCGAACACTGAAGCTTTCTTT. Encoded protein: CASGRGPNTEAFF.

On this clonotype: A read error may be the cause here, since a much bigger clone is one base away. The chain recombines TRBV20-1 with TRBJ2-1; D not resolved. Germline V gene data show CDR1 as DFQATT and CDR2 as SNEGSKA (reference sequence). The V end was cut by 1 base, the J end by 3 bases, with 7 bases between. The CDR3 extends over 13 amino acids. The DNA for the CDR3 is TGCAGTGCTAGAGTTAGTGACTACAATGAGCAGTTCTTC. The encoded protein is CSARVSDYNEQFF.

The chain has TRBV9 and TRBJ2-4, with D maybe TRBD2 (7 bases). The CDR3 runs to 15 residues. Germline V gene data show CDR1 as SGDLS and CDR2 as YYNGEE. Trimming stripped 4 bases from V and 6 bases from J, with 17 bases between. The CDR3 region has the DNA TGTGCCAGCAGCTCCGAGGGGGGGGGCGGAAACATTCAGTACTTC. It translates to CASSSEGGGGNIQYF. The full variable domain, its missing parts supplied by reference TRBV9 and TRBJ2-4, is DSGVTQTPKHLITATGQRVTLRCSPRSGDLSVYWYQQSLDQGLQFLIQYYNGEERAKGNILERFSAQQFPDLHSELNLSSLELGDSALYFCASSSEGGGGNIQYFGAGTRLSVL.